This TCR beta chain was retrieved from a study of blood T cell repertoires in COVID-19. Across the whole study: From the United States, Italy and Spain came samples of acute and convalescent COVID-19. PBMCs, B-cell-depleted T cells, or T cells provided the cDNA or gDNA that made up the material.

Authors' analysis steps: Estimates of nucleated cell counts were drawn from the amplification of reference gene primers. The protocol was immunoSEQ multiplex PCR, while the TCRdb copy is restricted to in-frame clones and leaves out a portion. That table gives V, J and clone size, and the DNA gave D and trimming. The data contain nearly 95,000 clones, around 90% of them seen just once; the ten biggest clones take up roughly 1.5%. This clone was recorded once. Germline values: CDR1 MNHNY, CDR2 SVGAGI (reference sequence). CDR3 length equals 13 residues. J gave up 8 bases and V 8 bases, and 6 bases lay outside the gene matches.

Sequenced: peripheral blood. The chain is built from TRBV6-6 and TRBJ1-6, with TRBD1 identical over 7 bases. This receptor was obtained from a human donor with active COVID-19. The donor label of this sample is uncertain. CDR3 in DNA: TGTGCCAGCCGAGACAGGGCCGATTCACCCCTCCACTTT. Its translation is CASRDRADSPLHF.